Listed below are T cell receptor beta chains from one sample, sequenced in a study of cytomegalovirus exposure and HLA in healthy donors. Data came from immunoSEQ multiplex PCR; TCRdb stores just in-frame clones and leaves some out. The table has about 200,000 clones, around 78% seen once. What was sequenced was PBMCs. Every receptor here comes from a man in his thirties or forties in good health and CMV-seronegative. Both conserved end residues are part of each CDR3. The D gene is left open where the match is weak. Clone size is stated in some rows and not others, as once, few, many or a class when expanded.

clone_size,d_call,v_call,j_call,cdr3_aa,cdr3_nt
.,.,TRBV6-4,TRBJ2-2,CASSLEPTAIFTGELFF,TGTGCCAGCAGTCTGGAGCCGACAGCTATATTCACCGGGGAGCTGTTTTTT
.,.,TRBV28,TRBJ2-7,CASSFPEQGNTYEQYF,TGTGCCAGCAGTTTCCCCGAACAGGGAAACACCTACGAGCAGTACTTC
.,TRBD2,TRBV5-1,TRBJ2-7,CASSPGLAGGVSRLWEQYF,TGCGCCAGCAGCCCAGGACTAGCGGGAGGGGTCAGTCGATTATGGGAGCAGTACTTC
.,TRBD1,TRBV5-1,TRBJ2-1,CASRNAGTGWFNEQFF,TGCGCCAGCAGAAATGCCGGGACAGGGTGGTTCAATGAGCAGTTCTTC
once,.,TRBV11-3,TRBJ2-3,CASSLDRVGGTQYF,TGTGCCAGCAGCTTAGATCGTGTGGGAGGTACGCAGTATTTT
.,TRBD1,TRBV2,TRBJ2-1,CASSTGQGASWEQFF,TGTGCCAGCAGTACTGGACAGGGGGCGAGTTGGGAGCAGTTCTTC
.,.,TRBV2,TRBJ2-7,CASSETSAGSAYEQYF,TGTGCCAGCAGTGAAACCTCGGCAGGGTCCGCCTACGAGCAGTACTTC
few,.,TRBV10-1,TRBJ2-1,CASSDMKGAGGEQFF,TGCGCCAGCAGTGATATGAAGGGAGCGGGCGGTGAGCAGTTCTTC
.,.,TRBV18,TRBJ2-7,CASSPGRQAYEQYF,TGTGCCAGCTCACCTGGCAGGCAAGCCTACGAGCAGTACTTC
.,TRBD2,TRBV9,TRBJ2-3,CASSVEAGGLNTQYF,TGTGCCAGCAGCGTAGAAGCGGGAGGATTAAATACGCAGTATTTT
.,.,TRBV29-1,TRBJ1-2,CSVVTDKGYTF,TGCAGCGTTGTTACAGACAAAGGCTACACCTTC
.,TRBD2,TRBV29-1,TRBJ2-7,CSVGLRASGNSYEQYF,TGCAGCGTTGGACTTAGGGCTAGCGGAAATAGCTACGAGCAGTACTTC
once,.,TRBV5-1,TRBJ2-1,CASSLSSFSYNEQFF,TGCGCCAGCAGCTTGTCTTCTTTCTCCTACAATGAGCAGTTCTTC
.,.,TRBV29-1,TRBJ2-7,CSPRRQEDYEQYF,TGCAGTCCAAGGCGGCAGGAGGACTACGAGCAGTACTTC
.,TRBD2,TRBV2,TRBJ2-1,CASSGLGLAVYNEQFF,TGTGCCAGCAGTGGCCTGGGACTAGCGGTATACAATGAGCAGTTCTTC
.,.,TRBV6-5,TRBJ1-2,CASSYSTAGYGYTF,TGTGCCAGCAGTTACTCGACTGCAGGGTATGGCTACACCTTC
.,.,TRBV6-1,TRBJ1-6,CASSELRADYPPFSPLHF,TGTGCCAGCAGTGAATTAAGGGCAGACTACCCACCTTTTTCACCCCTCCACTTT
.,TRBD1,TRBV6-1,TRBJ1-2,CASSALSQGMAFGYTF,TGTGCCAGCAGTGCTCTATCACAGGGGATGGCGTTTGGCTACACCTTC
.,.,TRBV5-1,TRBJ2-3,CASSPFGGEGGTQYF,TGCGCCAGCAGCCCATTCGGGGGAGAGGGAGGTACGCAGTATTTT
few,TRBD1,TRBV7-3,TRBJ1-2,CASSSGGQGYGYTF,TGTGCCAGCAGCTCAGGGGGACAGGGGTATGGCTACACCTTC
.,TRBD1,TRBV11-1,TRBJ2-2,CASSFQGGLITGELFF,TGTGCCAGCAGCTTTCAAGGGGGCCTTATCACCGGGGAGCTGTTTTTT
.,.,TRBV5-6,TRBJ2-1,CASSFTGARGEQFF,TGTGCCAGCAGCTTCACGGGAGCTCGAGGTGAGCAGTTCTTC
once,TRBD1,TRBV10-3,TRBJ2-7,CAIITDRDEQYF,TGTGCCATCATTACGGACAGGGACGAGCAGTACTTC
.,TRBD1,TRBV6-4,TRBJ2-7,CASSDTRTGVAEQYF,TGTGCCAGCAGTGATACCAGGACAGGGGTGGCCGAGCAGTACTTC
.,.,TRBV11-3,TRBJ2-1,CASSFGGNEQFF,TGTGCCAGCAGCTTTGGAGGGAATGAGCAGTTCTTC